This T cell receptor beta chain is from a study of radiation and T cells in renal cell carcinoma. Background on the study: Nephrectomy followed 15 Gy stereotactic body radiation by 4 weeks. Whole-study findings and limits: From baseline, blood top tumor clonotypes peaked at 2 weeks post-radiation.

On this clone: The antigen is undetermined.

CDR3 size: 13 residues. Between the trimmed V and J ends, which lost 5 bases and 4 bases, there was a span of 9 bases. Germline CDR1 and CDR2: KGHSH and LQKENI. Time point given: blood 2 weeks post-SBRT. Indicated treatment: 15 Gy SBRT to primary tumor, nephrectomy 4 weeks later. Radiation-treated patients gave blood at baseline, week 2 and week 4. The tumor was a clear cell renal cell carcinoma. Only in-frame clones appear in the TCRdb table, and some are missing; sequencing was by immunoSEQ multiplex PCR. The sample has more than 95,000 clones, roughly four fifths seen once. The clonotype originates from a man over 45 with renal cell carcinoma. The V and J genes are TRBV18 and TRBJ1-5; D call uncertain. Sequencing was performed on blood, taken from a patient whose treatment included radiotherapy and nephrectomy. The CDR3: CASSESGNQPQHF. CDR3 bases: TGTGCCAGCTCAGAATCTGGGAATCAGCCCCAGCATTTT. Drawing the rest from reference TRBV18 and TRBJ1-5, the complete variable domain is NAGVMQNPRHLVRRRGQEARLRCSPMKGHSHVYWYRQLPEEGLKFMVYLQKENIIDESGMPKERFSAEFPKEGPSILRIQQVVRGDSAAYFCASSESGNQPQHFGDGTRLSIL.